The TCR beta chain described here comes from a study of T cells after yellow fever vaccination. Notes on the study in general: Most primary-vaccination clones recurred post-booster (under 98% CD4, around 90% CD8). The secondary response showed a weaker magnitude and a faster peak, day 5 versus 15. Abundant clonotypes from the bulk population could get into FACS-sorted repertoires as contaminants.

CDR3 length: 14 amino acids. V dropped 2 bases and J dropped 8; count of bases not matched to a gene: 5. MiXCR was run by TCRdb on the 5' RACE reads, yielding one entry per CDR3 protein. The sample includes some 320,000 distinct CDR3 sequences, about 8.7% of them seen just once. Comments on this clonotype: Its antigen is currently unknown.

This receptor was obtained from a man aged 18 to 35 who received the YFV17D yellow fever vaccine. This sequence joins TRBV12-3 or TRBV12-4 and TRBJ1-2, with TRBD1 identical over 10 bases. This specimen consisted of PBMCs, obtained on the day of the first yellow fever vaccination. This chain's CDR3 is CASSLRQGASGYTF. The CDR3, as DNA: TGTGCCAGCAGTTTAAGACAGGGGGCCTCGGGCTACACCTTC.